The 20 T cell receptor beta chains below were found in one sample sequenced in a study of response to subunit inactivated influenza vaccine listed by TCRdb under 2018. Library method: RT-PCR. The sequencer listed for this sample is Illumina HiSeq 2500. The raw public reads went through TCRdb reprocessing: fastp at Q25, MiXCR clone calling, in-frame beta chains kept. Every CDR3 protein is listed once, alongside the most common genes and DNA of its rows. The sample table shows under 550,000 distinct CDR3 sequences, and less than 7.5% are seen once. The ten most abundant clones make up about an eighth of the sample. The input for sequencing was PBMCs from blood, taken roughly 24 months after vaccination. The receptors come from a man aged 50 to 75 who received an inactivated influenza vaccine. Donor details come from another sample of the same person, matched by shared clones.

The V and J genes are TRBV7-2 and TRBJ1-1; 8 bases align to TRBD1. CDR3 length: 14 amino acids. V dropped 5 bases and J dropped 5; count of bases not matched to a gene: 7. Per germline, CDR1 SGHTA and CDR2 FQGNSA. The CDR3 bases are TGTGCCAGCAGCGTCTCAGGGGGCCGAACTGAAGCTTTCTTT. Protein: CASSVSGGRTEAFF.

This chain joins TRBV6-2 or TRBV6-3 and TRBJ2-7; D perhaps matches TRBD2 (7 bases). The CDR3 covers 18 residues. Trimming left V 0 bases short and J 4 bases short, with 22 bases between. Germline loops: CDR1 MNHEY, CDR2 SVGEGT. The CDR3 region has the DNA TGTGCCAGCAGTTACTCGTTTGCGGGGGCCAGTCGGGCATACGAGCAGTACTTC. Its protein product is CASSYSFAGASRAYEQYF.

A few counts support this clonotype. As DNA, the CDR3 is TGCGCCAGCAGCCGATGGACTAGCCAAGAGACCCAGTACTTC. Translation: CASSRWTSQETQYF. The J gene is TRBJ2-5, the V gene TRBV5-1; TRBD2 agrees at 7 bases. The germline V gene encodes CDR1 SGHRS and CDR2 YFSETQ. CDR3 length: 14 residues. The ends lost 4 bases at V and 1 base at J; junction bases unmatched: 4.

This clonotype was counted ten times or more. This chain connects TRBV24-1 to TRBJ2-3; TRBD2 matches 8 bases. Germline CDR1 is KGHDR and CDR2 is SFDVKD. V was clipped by 3 bases and J by 2 bases; unmatched bases: 3. This CDR3 is 15 amino acids long. CDR3 in DNA: TGTGCCACCAGTGATCTGCGGGGGGACACAGATACGCAGTATTTT. Its translation: CATSDLRGDTDTQYF.

The rearrangement links TRBV29-1 to TRBJ2-1; D might be TRBD2 (5 bases). Trimming cost V 7 bases and J 7 bases, with 26 bases left between them. Germline V gene data show CDR1 as SQVTM and CDR2 as ANQGSEA. The CDR3 sequence is 16 residues long. The CDR3 loop reads CSARGNRLEAENEQFF. In nucleotides, the CDR3 is TGCAGCGCGAGAGGGAATAGATTAGAGGCAGAGAATGAGCAGTTCTTC.

In its sample, this clonotype was seen a few times. The rearrangement joins TRBV4-2 to TRBJ2-1; perhaps TRBD2 as D (5 bases). The CDR3 spans 15 residues. V lost 2 bases to trimming and J lost 3 bases, with 11 bases between them. Germline V gene sequence: CDR1 LGHNA, CDR2 YNFKEQ. CDR3 in DNA: TGTGCCAGCAGCCAAAGTTTAGCGTACTACAATGAGCAGTTCTTC. Translation: CASSQSLAYYNEQFF.

The J gene is TRBJ2-7, the V gene TRBV7-9, with a weak D call TRBD2 (6 bases). This CDR3 has 14 amino acids. V lost 4 bases and J 5 bases, leaving 15 bases between the germline ends. The germline CDR1 and CDR2 sequences are SEHNR and FQNEAQ (reference sequence). The CDR3 spells CASSSSSAPHEQYF. The CDR3 DNA follows: TGTGCCAGCAGCTCCTCTAGCGCACCCCACGAGCAGTACTTC.

This clonotype was observed at least ten times. The chain recombines TRBV10-3 with TRBJ2-7; perhaps TRBD2 as D (6 bases). The CDR3 length is 16 residues. The germline CDR1 and CDR2 sequences are ENHRY and SYGVKD. Trimming removed 4 bases at V and 1 base at J, with 17 bases between. The CDR3 reads CAISGGRVRESYEQYF. Written as DNA, the CDR3 is TGTGCCATCAGTGGAGGGCGGGTTCGGGAGTCCTACGAGCAGTACTTC.

This clonotype was recorded a few times. V and J are TRBV7-2 and TRBJ2-1; 8 bases fit TRBD2. Germline V gene data show CDR1 as SGHTA and CDR2 as FQGNSA. The CDR3 is 16 residues long. V gave up 0 bases and J gave up 7 bases; unmatched junction bases: 8. CDR3 in DNA: TGTGCCAGCAGCTTAGCCGGAACGGGGGGGAGGAATGAGCAGTTCTTC. Protein product: CASSLAGTGGRNEQFF.

This clonotype was counted between two and nine times. The chain is built from TRBV7-9 and TRBJ1-5, with TRBD1 as a possible D gene (5 bases). V was trimmed by 6 bases and J by 10 bases, leaving 13 bases between them. Germline assignment: CDR1 SEHNR and CDR2 FQNEAQ (reference sequence). The CDR3 is 12 amino acids. This chain's CDR3 is CASSLSGLPQHF. CDR3 nucleotides: TGTGCCAGCAGTTTGTCAGGGTTACCCCAGCATTTT.

This clonotype has more than one count but fewer than ten. V is TRBV10-3 and J is TRBJ1-5; D not resolved. Germline V gene data show CDR1 as ENHRY and CDR2 as SYGVKD. The ends were cut back, 6 bases at V and 1 base at J, with 7 bases in the middle. The CDR3 has 13 amino acids. This CDR3 is CAISFESNQPQHF. The CDR3 nucleotides read TGTGCCATCAGCTTTGAGAGCAATCAGCCCCAGCATTTT.

This clonotype was detected many times. The J gene is TRBJ2-7, the V gene TRBV6-5, with 7 bases fitting TRBD2. The germline V gene encodes CDR1 MNHEY and CDR2 SVGAGI. Trimming cost V 2 bases and J 2 bases; bases outside gene matches: 6. This CDR3 contains 15 residues. For the CDR3, the DNA is TGTGCCAGCAGTTACCGCGGGAGTGGGGCCTACGAGCAGTACTTC. Amino acid sequence: CASSYRGSGAYEQYF.

The chain is built from TRBV20-1 and TRBJ2-5, with TRBD2 as a possible D gene (6 bases). The V gene lost 4 bases and the J gene lost 1 base, with 13 bases spanning the gap. The CDR3 has 14 residues. Germline loops: CDR1 DFQATT, CDR2 SNEGSKA (reference sequence). The chain's CDR3 is CSAIPGLSQETQYF. For the CDR3, the DNA is TGCAGTGCTATACCGGGACTCTCCCAAGAGACCCAGTACTTC.

This clonotype was picked up a small number of times. This rearrangement joins TRBV9 to TRBJ2-1, with 11 bases fitting TRBD2. The J segment lost 4 bases and the V segment lost 0 bases, leaving 3 bases of the junction unmatched. The germline V gene has CDR1 SGDLS and CDR2 YYNGEE. The CDR3 spans 16 residues. Here the CDR3 reads CASSVGLAGGYNEQFF. In DNA form, the CDR3 reads TGTGCCAGCAGCGTAGGGCTAGCGGGGGGTTACAATGAGCAGTTCTTC. Full variable domain (missing parts from reference TRBV9 and TRBJ2-1): DSGVTQTPKHLITATGQRVTLRCSPRSGDLSVYWYQQSLDQGLQFLIQYYNGEERAKGNILERFSAQQFPDLHSELNLSSLELGDSALYFCASSVGLAGGYNEQFFGPGTRLTVL.

The chain combines TRBV4-1 with TRBJ2-7, with D possibly being TRBD1 or TRBD2 (5 bases each). Germline values: CDR1 MGHRA, CDR2 YSYEKL. The CDR3 loop spans 15 amino acids. Trimming stripped 1 base from V and 3 bases from J, with 13 bases between. The CDR3 here is CASSQGDARGYEQYF. CDR3 sequence (DNA): TGCGCCAGCAGCCAAGGGGACGCGAGGGGCTACGAGCAGTACTTC.

This clonotype came up a few times. The V gene is TRBV28, the J gene TRBJ2-7, with a weak D call TRBD1 (6 bases). V was pared by 2 bases and J by 6 bases, with 14 bases between. The CDR3 consists of 14 residues. Germline CDR1 is MDHEN and CDR2 is SYDVKM. The CDR3 spells CASSLGTPGFEQYF. The CDR3 coding sequence is TGTGCCAGCAGTTTAGGGACACCTGGGTTCGAGCAGTACTTC.

Only a few counts were recorded for this clonotype. This chain links TRBV5-6 with TRBJ2-7; 7 positions match TRBD1. Germline CDR1 SGHDT, CDR2 YYEEEE. The CDR3 is 15 amino acids. V shed 4 bases, J shed 2 bases, and the junction held 9 bases outside the gene matches. For the CDR3, the DNA is TGTGCCAGCAGCGAACAGGGGAAATTTACCTACGAGCAGTACTTC. Protein sequence: CASSEQGKFTYEQYF.

The rearrangement uses TRBV9 and TRBJ2-1; D unresolved. V dropped 0 bases and J dropped 6 bases, with 10 bases sitting between them. Germline CDR1 reads SGDLS; CDR2 reads YYNGEE. CDR3 length: 14 amino acids. CDR3 loop: CASSVDVSPNEQFF. CDR3 coding DNA: TGTGCCAGCAGCGTAGACGTCAGCCCCAATGAGCAGTTCTTC.

This chain links TRBV14 with TRBJ1-1; weak D call: TRBD1 (5 bases). Germline loops: CDR1 SGHDN, CDR2 FVKESK. This CDR3 has 14 amino acids. Trimming pared 3 bases from V and 4 bases from J, leaving 12 bases between. The CDR3 protein is CASSHTGGVTEAFF. In DNA, the CDR3 is TGTGCCAGCAGCCACACGGGGGGGGTCACTGAAGCTTTCTTT. The full variable domain, completed using reference TRBV14 and TRBJ1-1, is EAGVTQFPSHSVIEKGQTVTLRCDPISGHDNLYWYRRVMGKEIKFLLHFVKESKQDESGMPNNRFLAERTGGTYSTLKVQPAELEDSGVYFCASSHTGGVTEAFFGQGTRLTVV.

This clonotype was seen a handful of times. This chain uses TRBV28 with TRBJ1-2; a possible D gene is TRBD1 (5 bases). Trimming took off 2 bases at V and 5 bases at J, with 15 bases between the two ends. This CDR3 spans 15 amino acids. The germline gives CDR1 MDHEN, CDR2 SYDVKM. CDR3 loop: CASSLVNVGEYGYTF. The CDR3 nucleotides read TGTGCCAGCAGTTTAGTGAACGTGGGGGAGTATGGCTACACCTTC.